This entry lists 10 T cell receptor beta chains sequenced from one sample in a study of T cell changes during pregnancy in multiple sclerosis (dated by TCRdb to 2018 to 2020). Receptor libraries were prepared by the immunoSEQ multiplex PCR assay. Not all clones reach the TCRdb copy of this immuneACCESS table, which keeps in-frame sequences only. Checked studies attribute under half of the gap to unresolved V genes and leave the rest unexplained. The sample table lists 39,000 or so clones, more than 90% of them with a count of one. The ten top clones hold around 10% of the sample. The specimen was CD8+ T cells from peripheral blood mononuclear cells, collected after pregnancy. The receptors come from a female donor with multiple sclerosis, enrolled in a pregnancy study.

The rearrangement uses TRBV7-9 and TRBJ1-1; 10 bases are a match to TRBD1. This CDR3 is built from 16 residues. The J segment lost 1 base and the V segment lost 5 bases, leaving 7 bases of the junction unmatched. Germline V gene sequence: CDR1 SEHNR, CDR2 FQNEAQ (reference sequence). CDR3 sequence: CASSTGQGSPNTEAFF. The CDR3 coding sequence is TGTGCCAGCAGCACGGGACAGGGGTCCCCGAACACTGAAGCTTTCTTT.

The chain combines TRBV28 with TRBJ2-7; tentative D call: TRBD1 (8 bases). CDR1 is MDHEN and CDR2 is SYDVKM in the germline V gene. V dropped 4 bases and J dropped 3 bases, with 16 bases sitting between them. The CDR3 totals 15 residues. The CDR3 region has the DNA TGTGCCAGCAGTTCCCAGGGGGCGGGAGACTACGAGCAGTACTTC. Encoded protein: CASSSQGAGDYEQYF.

The chain couples TRBV2 to TRBJ1-4; D uncertain. V was trimmed by 2 bases and J by 0 bases, leaving 7 bases between them. The CDR3 totals 15 residues. Per germline, CDR1 SNHLY and CDR2 FYNNEI. The CDR3 nucleotides are TGTGCCAGCAGTGAAAAGGGAGCAACTAATGAAAAACTGTTTTTT. Residues: CASSEKGATNEKLFF.

The gene calls are TRBV19 and TRBJ1-3; 9 bases line up with TRBD1. After removal of 3 bases from V and 2 bases from J, the junction contained 8 bases not matched to a gene. In germline, CDR1 is LNHDA, CDR2 SQIVND (reference sequence). The CDR3 is 17 amino acids. The CDR3 loop reads CASSIHAGQGPGNTIYF. CDR3 nucleotide sequence: TGTGCCAGTAGTATCCATGCAGGACAGGGGCCTGGAAACACCATATATTTT.

The J gene is TRBJ1-1, the V gene TRBV27, with 7 bases fitting TRBD1. Per germline, CDR1 MNHEY and CDR2 SMNVEV (reference sequence). V was clipped by 3 bases and J by 1 base; unmatched bases: 5. CDR3 size: 15 residues. The CDR3 nucleotides read TGTGCCAGCAGTTTGCCAGGGGGGCCGAACACTGAAGCTTTCTTT. This translates into CASSLPGGPNTEAFF.

The chain carries TRBV28 and TRBJ2-7; D remains unclear. The CDR3 has 15 amino acids. Germline CDR1 and CDR2: MDHEN and SYDVKM. V was cut by 6 bases and J by 2 bases, with 17 bases left in between. CDR3 nucleotides: TGTGCCAGCAGCCCTAGACTGATACCGACCTACGAGCAGTACTTC. This encodes CASSPRLIPTYEQYF.

V and J are TRBV1 and TRBJ2-7; whether TRBD2, the table's D call, matches the DNA was not checked. TRBV1 is designated a pseudogene. The CDR3 covers 15 residues. The DNA of the CDR3 is TGCACCAGCAGCCAAGTAGGTAGCGGGAGGCCCGTCGCGCACTTC. Amino acids: CTSSQVGSGRPVAHF.

This clone was found many times. The chain links TRBV7-8 to TRBJ1-5, with D perhaps matching TRBD1 (6 bases). The CDR3 consists of 16 residues. Germline V gives CDR1 SGHVS, CDR2 FQNEAQ. V lost 5 bases and J 0 bases, leaving 14 bases between the germline ends. The CDR3 nucleotides are TGTGCCAGCAGCCCATGGACAGTTACTAGCAATCAGCCCCAGCATTTT. Residues: CASSPWTVTSNQPQHF.

The V call is TRBV2, the J call TRBJ2-1, with D perhaps matching TRBD2 (6 bases). Per the germline V gene, CDR1 is SNHLY and CDR2 is FYNNEI. The CDR3 contains 13 residues. V lost 7 bases and J 6 bases, leaving 13 bases between the germline ends. The CDR3 DNA is TGTGCCAGCAATTCAAGGGGAGGCAATGAGCAGTTCTTC. Encoded protein: CASNSRGGNEQFF.

This rearrangement joins TRBV9 to TRBJ1-4; TRBD1 is a possible D gene (6 bases). This CDR3 is built from 14 residues. Germline assignment: CDR1 SGDLS and CDR2 YYNGEE. V was trimmed by 3 bases and J by 7 bases, leaving 13 bases between them. The CDR3 spells CASSGGARGEKLFF. DNA for the CDR3: TGTGCCAGCAGCGGAGGGGCCAGGGGTGAAAAACTGTTTTTT.